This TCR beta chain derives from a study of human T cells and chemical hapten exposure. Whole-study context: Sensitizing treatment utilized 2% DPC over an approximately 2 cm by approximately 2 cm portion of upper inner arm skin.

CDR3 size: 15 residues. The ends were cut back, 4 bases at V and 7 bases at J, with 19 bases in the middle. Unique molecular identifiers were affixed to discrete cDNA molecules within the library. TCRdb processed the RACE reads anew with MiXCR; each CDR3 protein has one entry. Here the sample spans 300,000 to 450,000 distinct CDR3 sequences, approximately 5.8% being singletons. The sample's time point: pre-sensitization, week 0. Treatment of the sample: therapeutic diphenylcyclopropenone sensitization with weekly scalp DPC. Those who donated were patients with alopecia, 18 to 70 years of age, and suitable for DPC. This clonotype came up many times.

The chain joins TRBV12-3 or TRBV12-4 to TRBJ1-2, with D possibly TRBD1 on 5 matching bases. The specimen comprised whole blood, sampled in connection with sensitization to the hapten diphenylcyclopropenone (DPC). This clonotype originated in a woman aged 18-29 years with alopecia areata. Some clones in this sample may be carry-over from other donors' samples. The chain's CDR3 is CASSYSTRGLAGYTF. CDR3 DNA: TGTGCCAGCAGTTACTCCACGAGGGGACTAGCTGGCTACACCTTC.